The T cell receptor beta chain described here comes from a study of a mutant IDH1 vaccine in newly diagnosed glioma. A word on this clone: The antigen is undetermined.

The CDR3 extends over 14 amino acids. Per the germline V gene, CDR1 is SGHNT and CDR2 is YYREEE (reference sequence). V dropped 4 bases and J dropped 0 bases, with 10 bases sitting between them. Measured with immunoSEQ multiplex PCR; TCRdb has only the in-frame clones, and not every one. The sample lists about 40,000 clones, around 76% occurring once. Noted time point: week 23, last vaccination. In the vaccine, a single dose held 300 ug of the mutant IDH1 20-mer peptide, along with topical imiquimod. The chain carries TRBV5-4 and TRBJ1-1; maybe TRBD1 (6 bases). The source of this sequence is a middle-aged man with glioma. The sample in question was PBMCs, obtained from a glioma patient whose treatment included an IDH1 peptide vaccine. The CDR3 loop is CASSPGGMNTEAFF. The CDR3 region has the DNA TGTGCCAGCAGCCCGGGGGGCATGAACACTGAAGCTTTCTTT.